Listed below are T cell receptor beta chains from one sample, sequenced in a study of T cell repertoires in cytomegalovirus infection. One entry per CDR3 protein results from TCRdb running MiXCR on the reads. Of almost 550,000 distinct CDR3 sequences listed, 16% are singletons. Source material: CD8+ T cells from PBMCs. These receptors were taken from a human donor in good health (CMV status not recorded). Some clones in this sample may be carry-over from other donors' samples. Each CDR3 is given with its conserved first and last residue. The order of the fields is V gene, D gene, J gene, clone size, CDR3 length, CDR3 DNA, CDR3 protein. D genes are given only for firm matches. Rows may omit the clone size; those that give it use once, few, many or a size class.

v_gene: TRBV5-5; d_gene: TRBD1; j_gene: TRBJ1-5; abundance: many; len: 16; CDR3nt: TGTGCCAGCAGCTGGCACGGGACAGGTAAAAATCAGCCCCAGCATTTT; CDR3aa: CASSWHGTGKNQPQHF
v_gene: TRBV7-9; d_gene: .; j_gene: TRBJ2-7; abundance: many; len: 13; CDR3nt: TGTGCCAGCAGCCCAATTTCCTCCTACGAGCAGTACTTC; CDR3aa: CASSPISSYEQYF
v_gene: TRBV6-2/TRBV6-3; d_gene: .; j_gene: TRBJ2-1; abundance: .; len: 15; CDR3nt: TGTGCCAGCAGTTATGCTGGAGGCGACTACAATGAGCAGTTCTTC; CDR3aa: CASSYAGGDYNEQFF
v_gene: TRBV6-5; d_gene: TRBD1; j_gene: TRBJ1-1; abundance: .; len: 15; CDR3nt: TGTGCCAGCAGTGCCGGGACAGGGGGCCGGACTGAAGCTTTCTTT; CDR3aa: CASSAGTGGRTEAFF
v_gene: TRBV9; d_gene: .; j_gene: TRBJ2-5; abundance: few; len: 15; CDR3nt: TGTGCCAGCACCCCGGGGGACGGGGGCCAAGAGACCCAGTACTTC; CDR3aa: CASTPGDGGQETQYF
v_gene: TRBV15; d_gene: TRBD1; j_gene: TRBJ1-6; abundance: many; len: 14; CDR3nt: TGTGCCACCACCTGGACAGGGGAAAATTCACCCCTCCACTTT; CDR3aa: CATTWTGENSPLHF
v_gene: TRBV7-9; d_gene: .; j_gene: TRBJ1-5; abundance: many; len: 15; CDR3nt: TGTGCCAGCAGCTTAGAAGTAGATAGCAATCAGCCCCAGCATTTT; CDR3aa: CASSLEVDSNQPQHF
v_gene: TRBV7-6; d_gene: TRBD2; j_gene: TRBJ2-5; abundance: many; len: 15; CDR3nt: TGTGCCAGCAGCTGGACTAGCAGGCCGCAAGAGACCCAGTACTTC; CDR3aa: CASSWTSRPQETQYF
v_gene: TRBV14; d_gene: .; j_gene: TRBJ2-7; abundance: many; len: 13; CDR3nt: TGTGCCAGCAGCCAAGAGAATACCTACGAGCAGTACTTC; CDR3aa: CASSQENTYEQYF
v_gene: TRBV15; d_gene: .; j_gene: TRBJ1-1; abundance: .; len: 12; CDR3nt: TGTGCCACCAGCATGATGCGGACTGAAGCTTTCTTT; CDR3aa: CATSMMRTEAFF